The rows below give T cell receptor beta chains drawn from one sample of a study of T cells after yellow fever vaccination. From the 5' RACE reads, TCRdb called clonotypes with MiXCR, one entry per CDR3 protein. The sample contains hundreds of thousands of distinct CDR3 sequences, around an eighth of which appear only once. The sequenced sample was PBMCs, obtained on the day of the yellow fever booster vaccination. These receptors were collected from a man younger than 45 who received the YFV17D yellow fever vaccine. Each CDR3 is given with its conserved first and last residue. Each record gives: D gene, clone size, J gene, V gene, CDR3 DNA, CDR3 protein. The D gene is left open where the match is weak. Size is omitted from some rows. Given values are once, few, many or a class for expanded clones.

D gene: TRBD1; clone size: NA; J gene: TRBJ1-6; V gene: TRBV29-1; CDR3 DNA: TGCAGCGGACGACAGGGGAATTCACCCCTCCACTTT; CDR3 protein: CSGRQGNSPLHF
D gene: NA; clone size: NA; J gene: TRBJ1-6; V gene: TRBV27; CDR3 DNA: TGTGCCAGCAGGACCCCGGACAGCAATTCACCCCTCCACTTT; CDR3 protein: CASRTPDSNSPLHF
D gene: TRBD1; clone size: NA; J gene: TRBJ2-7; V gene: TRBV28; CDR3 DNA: TGTGCCAGCAGTTCCCCTGGGACAGGGGGCGGCGAGCAGTACTTC; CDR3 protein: CASSSPGTGGGEQYF
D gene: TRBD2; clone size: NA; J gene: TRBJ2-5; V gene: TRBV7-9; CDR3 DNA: TGTGCCAGCGGTAGGACTAGCGGAGAGACCCAGTACTTC; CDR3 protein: CASGRTSGETQYF
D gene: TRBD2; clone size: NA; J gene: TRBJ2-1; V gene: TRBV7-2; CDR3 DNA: TGTGCCAGCAGCTCCGGGACTAGCGTTGGAGATGAGCAGTTCTTC; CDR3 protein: CASSSGTSVGDEQFF
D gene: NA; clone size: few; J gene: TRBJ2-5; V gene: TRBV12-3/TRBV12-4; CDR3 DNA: TGTGCCAGCTCTGGAAGCGTCCTAGAGACCCAGTACTTC; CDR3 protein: CASSGSVLETQYF
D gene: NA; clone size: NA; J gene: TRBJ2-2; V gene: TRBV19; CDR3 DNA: TGTGCCAGTAGCCGGCCCTCTGGTCCCGGGGAGCTGTTTTTT; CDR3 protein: CASSRPSGPGELFF
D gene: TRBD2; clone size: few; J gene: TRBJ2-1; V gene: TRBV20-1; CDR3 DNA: TGCAGTGCTACTAGCGGGAGGGCCAATGAAAATGAGCAGTTCTTC; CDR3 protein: CSATSGRANENEQFF
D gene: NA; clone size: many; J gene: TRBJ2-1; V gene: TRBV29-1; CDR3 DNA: TGCAGCGTTGGGTCCGAGCTCAATGAGCAGTTCTTC; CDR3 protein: CSVGSELNEQFF
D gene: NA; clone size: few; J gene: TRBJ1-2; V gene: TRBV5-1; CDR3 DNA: TGCGCCAGCAGCTTGGCCGTAGGCAATAACTATGGCTACACCTTC; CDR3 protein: CASSLAVGNNYGYTF
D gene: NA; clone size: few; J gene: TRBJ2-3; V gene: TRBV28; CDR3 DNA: TGTGCCACCTCGGCGGGTCGTCCTAGCACAGATACGCAGTATTTT; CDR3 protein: CATSAGRPSTDTQYF
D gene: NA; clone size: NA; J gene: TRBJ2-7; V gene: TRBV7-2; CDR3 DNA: TGTGCCAGCAGCCTAGTCACAGGGTACCCCTCCTACGAGCAGTACTTC; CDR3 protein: CASSLVTGYPSYEQYF
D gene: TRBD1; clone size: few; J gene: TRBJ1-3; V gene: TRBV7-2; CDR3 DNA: TGTGCCAGCAGCCCGCTAGACAGGGTCCCTGGAAACACCATATATTTT; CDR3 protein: CASSPLDRVPGNTIYF
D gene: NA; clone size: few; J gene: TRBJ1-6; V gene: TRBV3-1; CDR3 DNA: TGTGCCAGCAGCCAAGGGACAACAAAGAATTCACCCCTCCACTTT; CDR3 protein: CASSQGTTKNSPLHF
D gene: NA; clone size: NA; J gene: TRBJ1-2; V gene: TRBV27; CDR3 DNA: TGTGCCAGCAGTATAACCGCAGGGACCACCCCCTATGGCTACACCTTC; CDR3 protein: CASSITAGTTPYGYTF
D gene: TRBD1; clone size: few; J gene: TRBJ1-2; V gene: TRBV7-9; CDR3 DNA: TGTGCCAGCACCCCCAGGGGGGAGTATGGCTACACCTTC; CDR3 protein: CASTPRGEYGYTF
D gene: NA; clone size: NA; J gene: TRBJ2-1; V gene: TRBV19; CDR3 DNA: TGTGCCAGTAGTATCAAGAATGAGCAGTTCTTC; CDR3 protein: CASSIKNEQFF
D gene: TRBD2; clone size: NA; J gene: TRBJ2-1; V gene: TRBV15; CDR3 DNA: TGTGCCACCAGCAGGGTAAGACTAGCGGGAGACAATGAGCAGTTCTTC; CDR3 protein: CATSRVRLAGDNEQFF
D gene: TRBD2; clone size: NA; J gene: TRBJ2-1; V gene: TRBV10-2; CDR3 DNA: TGCGCCAGCTCGAACATGGGACTAGGCGCCTATGGTGAGCAGTTCTTC; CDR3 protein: CASSNMGLGAYGEQFF
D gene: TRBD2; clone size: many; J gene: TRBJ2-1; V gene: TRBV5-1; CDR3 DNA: TGCGCCAGCAGTGTCACTAGCGGGATCTACAATGAGCAGTTCTTC; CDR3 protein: CASSVTSGIYNEQFF
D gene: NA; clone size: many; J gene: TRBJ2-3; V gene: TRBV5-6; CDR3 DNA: TGTGCCAGCAGCTCAACGCCCGGGAGTATGAGGACAGATACGCAGTATTTT; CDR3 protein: CASSSTPGSMRTDTQYF
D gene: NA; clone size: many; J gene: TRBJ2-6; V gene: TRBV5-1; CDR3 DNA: TGCGCCAGCAGCTATCGTGATGGGGCCAACGTCCTGACTTTC; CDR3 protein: CASSYRDGANVLTF
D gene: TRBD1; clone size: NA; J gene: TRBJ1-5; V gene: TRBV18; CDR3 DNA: TGTGCCAGCTCTCTGGACAGGGCTAGCAATCAGCCCCAGCATTTT; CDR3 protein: CASSLDRASNQPQHF
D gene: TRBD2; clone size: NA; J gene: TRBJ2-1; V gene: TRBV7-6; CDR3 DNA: TGTGCCAGCAGCCGAAGACTAGCGGGTTTGAGAGAGCAGTTCTTC; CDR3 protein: CASSRRLAGLREQFF
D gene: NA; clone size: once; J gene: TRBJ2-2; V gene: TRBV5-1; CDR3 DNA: TGCGCCAGCAGCTTACTTGCCCCGGGGGACACCGGGGAGCTGTTTTTT; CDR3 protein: CASSLLAPGDTGELFF
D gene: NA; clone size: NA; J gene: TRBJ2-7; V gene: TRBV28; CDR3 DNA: TGTGCCAGCAGTTCACCCCCTACGGGCATCTACGAGCAGTACTTC; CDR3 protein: CASSSPPTGIYEQYF
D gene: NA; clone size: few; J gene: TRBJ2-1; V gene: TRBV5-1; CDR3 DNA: TGCGCCAGCAGCTTGGGCCCAGCGGGCTCCTACAATGAGCAGTTCTTC; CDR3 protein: CASSLGPAGSYNEQFF
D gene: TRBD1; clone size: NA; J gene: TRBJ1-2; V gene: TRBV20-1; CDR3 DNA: TGCAGTGCCTCTACCGGGACAGGTGAAGGCTACACCTTC; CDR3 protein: CSASTGTGEGYTF
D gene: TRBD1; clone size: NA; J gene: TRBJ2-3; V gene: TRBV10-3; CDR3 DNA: TGTGCCATCAGAACAGGGGTAACGGTGGGAGATACGCAGTATTTT; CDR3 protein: CAIRTGVTVGDTQYF
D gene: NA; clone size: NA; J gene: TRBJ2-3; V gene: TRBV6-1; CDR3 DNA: TGTGCCAGCAGACGCGAGGGCTCGGGGACAGATACGCAGTATTTT; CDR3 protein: CASRREGSGTDTQYF
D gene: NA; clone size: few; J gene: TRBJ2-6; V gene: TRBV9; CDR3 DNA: TGTGCCAGCAGCGTAGCCTGGGCTGGGGCCAACGTCCTGACTTTC; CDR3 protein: CASSVAWAGANVLTF
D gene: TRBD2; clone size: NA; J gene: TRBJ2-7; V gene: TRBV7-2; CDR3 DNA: TGTGCCAGCAGCTACCCGGGGGGCTACGAGCAGTACTTC; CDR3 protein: CASSYPGGYEQYF
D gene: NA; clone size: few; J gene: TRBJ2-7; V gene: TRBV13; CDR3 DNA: TGTGCCAGCAGCTTCTTAGCGCAAACCCCCAGCTCCTACGAGCAGTACTTC; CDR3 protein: CASSFLAQTPSSYEQYF
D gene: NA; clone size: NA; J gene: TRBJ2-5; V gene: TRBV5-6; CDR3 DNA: TGTGCCAGCAGCAGCCCAGTGGACACTTCCTGGGAGACCCAGTACTTC; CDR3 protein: CASSSPVDTSWETQYF
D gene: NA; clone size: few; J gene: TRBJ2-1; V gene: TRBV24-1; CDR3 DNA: TGTGCCACGACCAACTTTAACAATGAGCAGTTCTTC; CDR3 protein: CATTNFNNEQFF
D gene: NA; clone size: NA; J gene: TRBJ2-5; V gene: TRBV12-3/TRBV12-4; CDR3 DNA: TGTGCCAGCAAAAGGGACTCCGGGACCTGGGAGACCCAGTACTTC; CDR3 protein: CASKRDSGTWETQYF
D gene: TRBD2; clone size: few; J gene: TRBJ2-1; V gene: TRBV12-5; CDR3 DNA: TGTGCTAGTGGTATTCCGAAAGGACTAGCGGTGATGGATGAGCAGTTCTTC; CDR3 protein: CASGIPKGLAVMDEQFF
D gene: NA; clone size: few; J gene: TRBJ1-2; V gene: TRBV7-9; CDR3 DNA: TGTGCCAGCAGCCATGGTGGGAATAGGGGCTACACCTTC; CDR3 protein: CASSHGGNRGYTF
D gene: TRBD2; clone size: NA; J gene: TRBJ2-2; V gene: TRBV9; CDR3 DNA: TGTGCCAGCAGCGAGGGAAGGGTAGCGGGAGTAAACACCGGGGAGCTGTTTTTT; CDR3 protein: CASSEGRVAGVNTGELFF
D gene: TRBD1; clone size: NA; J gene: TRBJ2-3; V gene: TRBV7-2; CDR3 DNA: TGTGCCAGCAGCCAACAGGGGGCGCTTTTGGATACGCAGTATTTT; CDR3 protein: CASSQQGALLDTQYF
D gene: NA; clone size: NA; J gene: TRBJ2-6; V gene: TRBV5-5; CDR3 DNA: TGTGCCAGCAGCTTGTTTAGTCAGTCTGGGGCCAACGTCCTGACTTTC; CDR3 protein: CASSLFSQSGANVLTF
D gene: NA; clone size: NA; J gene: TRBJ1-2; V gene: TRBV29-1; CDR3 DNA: TGCAGCGTTGAAGCCTCCCTCTTGTCCGGCGGAGGCTACACCTTC; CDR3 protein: CSVEASLLSGGGYTF
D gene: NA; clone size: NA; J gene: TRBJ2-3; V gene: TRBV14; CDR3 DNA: TGTGCCAGCAGCCAAGCCGGGAGCAGCACAGATACGCAGTATTTT; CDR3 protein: CASSQAGSSTDTQYF
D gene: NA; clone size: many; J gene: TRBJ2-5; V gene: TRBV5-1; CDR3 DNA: TGCGCCAGCAGGAAACGGGCCGGTGTGGAGACCCAGTACTTC; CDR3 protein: CASRKRAGVETQYF
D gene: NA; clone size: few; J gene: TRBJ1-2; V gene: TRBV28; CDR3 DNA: TGTGCCAGCAGTTTCGGAGGCAACTATGGCTACACCTTC; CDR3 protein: CASSFGGNYGYTF
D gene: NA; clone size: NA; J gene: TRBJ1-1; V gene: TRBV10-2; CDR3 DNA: TGCGCCAGCAGTGTTGGCACTTTGAACACTGAAGCTTTCTTT; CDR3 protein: CASSVGTLNTEAFF
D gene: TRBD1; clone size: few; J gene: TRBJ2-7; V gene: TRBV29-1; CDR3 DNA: TGCAGCGTCCAGACAGGGGACGCCCGGGAGCAGTACTTC; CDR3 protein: CSVQTGDAREQYF
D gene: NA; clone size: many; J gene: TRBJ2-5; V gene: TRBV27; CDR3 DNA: TGTGCCAGCTCCCCCGGGACCACGGCCGTGGAGACCCAGTACTTC; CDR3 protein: CASSPGTTAVETQYF
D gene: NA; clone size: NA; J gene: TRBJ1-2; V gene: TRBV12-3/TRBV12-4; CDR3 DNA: TGTGCCAGCAGCCGGACCGGGACCGAGGTTAATGGCTACACCTTC; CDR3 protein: CASSRTGTEVNGYTF
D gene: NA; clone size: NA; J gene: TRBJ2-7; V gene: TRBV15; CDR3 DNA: TGTGCCACCAGCAGAGGCCCCAGGGCAGAGGGGTTGTCCTACGAGCAGTACTTC; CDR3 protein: CATSRGPRAEGLSYEQYF
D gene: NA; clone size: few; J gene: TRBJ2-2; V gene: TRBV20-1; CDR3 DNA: TGCAGTGCGCAGACTGGGAACACCGGGGAGCTGTTTTTT; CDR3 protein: CSAQTGNTGELFF
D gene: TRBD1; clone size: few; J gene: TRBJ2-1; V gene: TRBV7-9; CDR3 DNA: TGTGCCAGCAGCTCCGCCGGGACAGGGACGAGTGAGCAGTTCTTC; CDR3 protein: CASSSAGTGTSEQFF
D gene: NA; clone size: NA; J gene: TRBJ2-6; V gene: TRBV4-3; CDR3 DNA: TGCGCCAGCAGCCAAGATTCCGCTGGGGCCAACGTCCTGACTTTC; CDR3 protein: CASSQDSAGANVLTF
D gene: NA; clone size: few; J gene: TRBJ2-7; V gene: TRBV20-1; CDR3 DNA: TGCAGTGCTAGGGTTCATACCTACGAGCAGTACTTC; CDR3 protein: CSARVHTYEQYF
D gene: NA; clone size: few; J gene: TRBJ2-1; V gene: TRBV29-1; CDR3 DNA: TGCAGCGTTGATATCTGGCAGGGATCAGGCGATGAGCAGTTCTTC; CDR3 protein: CSVDIWQGSGDEQFF
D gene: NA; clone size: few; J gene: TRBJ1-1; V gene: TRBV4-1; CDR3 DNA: TGCGCCAGCAGCCAAGGGATAGGTCGCACTGAAGCTTTCTTT; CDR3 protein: CASSQGIGRTEAFF
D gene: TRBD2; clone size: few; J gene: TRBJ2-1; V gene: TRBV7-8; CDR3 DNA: TGTGCCAGCAGCTCAGGACTAGCGGGGAGCTCCTACAATGAGCAGTTCTTC; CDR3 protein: CASSSGLAGSSYNEQFF
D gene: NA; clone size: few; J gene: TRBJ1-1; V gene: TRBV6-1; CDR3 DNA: TGTGCCAGCAGCTTCAGGATGATGAACACTGAAGCTTTCTTT; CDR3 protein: CASSFRMMNTEAFF
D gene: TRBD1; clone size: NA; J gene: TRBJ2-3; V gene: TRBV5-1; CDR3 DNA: TGCGCCAGCAGCACTGGGTGGGGACAGGCTAGCACAGATACGCAGTATTTT; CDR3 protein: CASSTGWGQASTDTQYF
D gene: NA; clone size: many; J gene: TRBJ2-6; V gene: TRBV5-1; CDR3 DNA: TGTGCCAGCAGCTTAGTGGGGGCTGGGGCCAACGTCCTGACTTTC; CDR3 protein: CASSLVGAGANVLTF